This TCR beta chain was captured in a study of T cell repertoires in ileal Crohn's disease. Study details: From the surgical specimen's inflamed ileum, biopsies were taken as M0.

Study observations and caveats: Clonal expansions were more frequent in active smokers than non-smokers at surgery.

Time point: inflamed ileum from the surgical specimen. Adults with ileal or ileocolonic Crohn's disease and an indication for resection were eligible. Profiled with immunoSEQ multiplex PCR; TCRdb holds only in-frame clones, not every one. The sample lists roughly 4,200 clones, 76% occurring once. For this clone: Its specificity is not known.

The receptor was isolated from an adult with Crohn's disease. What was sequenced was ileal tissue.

CDR3 protein: CASSRDTGELFF. The CDR3, as DNA: TGTGCCAGCAGTCGGGACACCGGGGAGCTGTTTTTT. V usage is TRBV6-6 and J usage is TRBJ2-2; D is uncertain. The CDR3 spans 12 residues. The germline gives CDR1 MNHNY, CDR2 SVGAGI (reference sequence). With 5 bases removed from V and 3 bases from J, the gap between germline ends came to 4 bases.